A selection of T cell receptor beta chains follows, all from one sample in a study of T-cell reconstitution after alpha-beta-depleted transplantation in children. TCRdb used MiXCR to reprocess the PCR reads, holding one entry per CDR3 protein. The sample lists 250,000 to 300,000 distinct CDR3 sequences; over 8% were seen once. Sequencing was performed on PBMCs from the stem cell graft donor, taken from the stem cell graft. These receptors were collected from a human donor who donated a stem cell graft to a child with SCID. Each CDR3 is given with its conserved first and last residue. The D gene is left open where the match is weak. Clone sizes are given selectively: once, few, many, or a class where the clone is expanded.

J | D | size | V | CDR3 | DNA
TRBJ1-4 | . | few | TRBV6-1 | CASRGFPNEKLFF | TGTGCCAGCCGGGGGTTTCCTAATGAAAAACTGTTTTTT
TRBJ1-1 | TRBD1 | . | TRBV5-1 | CASSGQGVNTEAFF | TGCGCCAGCAGCGGACAGGGGGTGAACACTGAAGCTTTCTTT
TRBJ2-7 | TRBD2 | few | TRBV20-1 | CSAKGLAGGLSYEQYF | TGCAGTGCAAAAGGACTAGCGGGGGGGCTCTCCTACGAGCAGTACTTC
TRBJ1-4 | . | . | TRBV7-3 | CASSSSLASATNEKLFF | TGTGCCAGCAGCTCGTCCCTCGCAAGTGCAACTAATGAAAAACTGTTTTTT
TRBJ2-3 | . | few | TRBV10-2 | CASTVTVSSTDTQYF | TGCGCCAGCACCGTGACGGTGTCTAGCACAGATACGCAGTATTTT
TRBJ1-4 | . | . | TRBV5-1 | CASSLGVAGIEKLFF | TGCGCCAGCAGCTTGGGAGTGGCAGGGATTGAAAAACTGTTTTTT
TRBJ2-3 | TRBD2 | . | TRBV3-1 | CASSPLAGAPLRTDTQYF | TGTGCCAGCAGCCCACTAGCGGGGGCTCCACTACGCACAGATACGCAGTATTTT
TRBJ1-2 | . | . | TRBV10-3 | CAISEIGTYGYTF | TGTGCCATCAGTGAGATAGGGACCTATGGCTACACCTTC
TRBJ1-6 | . | few | TRBV12-3/TRBV12-4 | CASSLTAADSPLHF | TGTGCCAGCAGTTTAACTGCGGCTGATTCACCCCTCCACTTT
TRBJ2-3 | TRBD1 | . | TRBV2 | CASSKDRGRDTQYF | TGTGCCAGCAGTAAGGACAGGGGCCGGGATACGCAGTATTTT
TRBJ2-1 | . | . | TRBV7-9 | CASILGGGTNNEQFF | TGTGCCAGCATCCTAGGAGGGGGGACGAACAATGAGCAGTTCTTC
TRBJ1-1 | . | . | TRBV5-1 | CASSSGGGNPTEAFF | TGCGCCAGCAGTTCGGGGGGCGGCAATCCCACTGAAGCTTTCTTT
TRBJ2-7 | . | many | TRBV7-2 | CASSLTSSYEQYF | TGTGCCAGCAGTTTAACAAGTTCCTACGAGCAGTACTTC
TRBJ2-7 | . | . | TRBV20-1 | CSALGVTSSYEQYF | TGCAGTGCCTTAGGGGTTACGAGCTCCTACGAGCAGTACTTC
TRBJ1-5 | TRBD1 | . | TRBV12-3/TRBV12-4 | CASRQDREGNQPQHF | TGTGCCAGCAGACAGGACAGGGAGGGGAATCAGCCCCAGCATTTT
TRBJ2-7 | TRBD2 | many | TRBV15 | CATSRDVIVGGYEQYF | TGTGCCACCAGCAGAGATGTAATAGTGGGAGGGTACGAGCAGTACTTC
TRBJ2-5 | . | . | TRBV27 | CASSSPARGETQYF | TGTGCCAGCAGTTCCCCCGCCAGGGGCGAGACCCAGTACTTC
TRBJ2-3 | . | few | TRBV27 | CASALGLADTQYF | TGTGCCAGCGCCCTTGGCCTTGCAGATACGCAGTATTTT
TRBJ2-3 | . | . | TRBV20-1 | CSARHQGRWTDTQYF | TGCAGTGCGCGTCATCAGGGGAGATGGACAGATACGCAGTATTTT
TRBJ1-6 | TRBD1 | . | TRBV7-9 | CASSSDRGEPNSPLHF | TGTGCCAGCAGTTCAGACAGGGGCGAACCCAATTCACCCCTCCACTTT
TRBJ2-7 | TRBD2 | . | TRBV4-2 | CASSQDDSGGTYEQYF | TGTGCCAGCAGCCAAGATGATAGCGGGGGGACCTACGAGCAGTACTTC
TRBJ2-7 | . | few | TRBV18 | CASSARDTGAYEQYF | TGTGCCAGCTCAGCTCGGGACACTGGGGCCTACGAGCAGTACTTC